What follows are 10 T cell receptor beta chains derived from one specimen sequenced in a study of T cell changes during pregnancy in multiple sclerosis. The protocol was immunoSEQ multiplex PCR, while the TCRdb copy is restricted to in-frame clones and leaves out a portion. In the table there are around 70,000 clones, around 90% of which are singletons. The sample was peripheral blood, taken in the third trimester of pregnancy. The receptors originated from a female donor with multiple sclerosis, enrolled in a pregnancy study.

The genes are TRBV4-3 and TRBJ1-3, with D maybe TRBD1 (6 bases). The CDR3 loop spans 16 amino acids. Germline values: CDR1 LGHNA, CDR2 YSLEER. V dropped 1 base and J dropped 1 base, with 11 bases sitting between them. CDR3 loop: CASSQGGQGSGNTIYF. The DNA for the CDR3 is TGCGCCAGCAGCCAAGGGGGGCAGGGGTCTGGAAACACCATATATTTT.

This clone showed up just a few times. J is TRBJ1-1 and V is TRBV4-1; D gene uncertain. V shed 4 bases and J shed 3 bases, with 6 bases lying between them. The CDR3 runs to 12 residues. The germline CDR1 and CDR2 sequences are MGHRA and YSYEKL. Here the CDR3 DNA reads TGCGCCAGCAGCCCCCGCGACACTGAAGCTTTCTTT. Protein sequence: CASSPRDTEAFF.

The chain combines TRBV2 with TRBJ2-5; TRBD1 might be the D (6 bases). Trimming removed 5 bases at V and 7 bases at J, with 11 bases between. This CDR3 comprises 12 residues. Germline values: CDR1 SNHLY, CDR2 FYNNEI. CDR3 protein: CASSTGSRTQYF. As DNA, the CDR3 is TGTGCCAGCAGTACAGGGTCGAGGACCCAGTACTTC.

The chain combines TRBV7-9 with TRBJ2-7; TRBD1 aligns across 7 bases. The trim removed 5 bases at V and 3 bases at J, leaving 7 bases unmatched. Germline V gives CDR1 SEHNR, CDR2 FQNEAQ (reference sequence). CDR3 length equals 14 residues. The CDR3 spells CASSPPGTVYEQYF. The CDR3 nucleotides read TGTGCCAGCAGCCCGCCCGGGACAGTCTACGAGCAGTACTTC.

The chain recombines TRBV9 with TRBJ1-2; 8 bases fit TRBD1. This CDR3 is 15 amino acids long. Germline loops: CDR1 SGDLS, CDR2 YYNGEE. J gave up 4 bases and V 0 bases, and 5 bases lay outside the gene matches. CDR3 DNA sequence: TGTGCCAGCAGCGTAGGTCAGGGGGCAATCTATGGCTACACCTTC. Amino acids: CASSVGQGAIYGYTF.

This clone was seen just once. The rearrangement joins TRBV5-3 to TRBJ2-7; 9 nucleotides agree with TRBD1. TRBV5-3 counts as an open reading frame of uncertain function. After removal of 0 bases from V and 4 bases from J, the junction contained 2 bases not matched to a gene. CDR3 size: 14 residues. In DNA, the CDR3 is TGTGCCAGAAGCTTGGAAGGGACAGGGTACGAGCAGTACTTC. It yields the protein CARSLEGTGYEQYF.

The chain is built from TRBV5-4 and TRBJ2-3, with 7 bases lining up with TRBD2. V shed 0 bases, J shed 4 bases, and the junction held 8 bases outside the gene matches. This CDR3 has 16 residues. The germline V gene has CDR1 SGHNT and CDR2 YYREEE (reference sequence). The CDR3 nucleotides are TGTGCCAGCAGCTTGGGTGGGGGGGTTCGGGCAGATACGCAGTATTTT. Its translation is CASSLGGGVRADTQYF.

Written as DNA, the CDR3 is TGTGCCAGCAGTTTACTAGCGGGGACTCAAGAGACCCAGTACTTC. Its translation is CASSLLAGTQETQYF. The chain employs TRBV27 and TRBJ2-5, with 9 nucleotides matching TRBD2. The CDR3 sequence is 15 residues long. CDR1 is MNHEY and CDR2 is SMNVEV in the germline V gene (reference sequence). J gave up 2 bases and V 2 bases, and 3 bases lay outside the gene matches.

The CDR3 bases are TGTGCCAGCAGCTTGGCCGGGGGAGAGACCCAGTACTTC. Translation: CASSLAGGETQYF. This chain links TRBV5-6 with TRBJ2-5; possible D gene TRBD2, 6 bases. Germline V CDR1 and CDR2: SGHDT, YYEEEE. The CDR3 is 13 amino acids. Trimming pared 0 bases from V and 4 bases from J, leaving 7 bases between.

This clone was counted between two and nine times. V and J are TRBV7-8 and TRBJ2-3; 8 bases map to TRBD1. CDR1 and CDR2 (germline): SGHVS, FQNEAQ. J was trimmed by 1 base and V by 1 base; bases with no gene match: 1. The CDR3 is 15 residues long. The CDR3 region has the DNA TGTGCCAGCAGCTTAGACAGGGGGGGCACAGATACGCAGTATTTT. Amino acids: CASSLDRGGTDTQYF.